The 7 T cell receptor beta chains in this list originate from one sample, sequenced in a study of regulatory T cells in long-lasting Graves disease. Building of the TCR beta libraries involved iRepertoire HTBI primers and Arm-PCR of CDR3 regions. TCRdb called the multiplex PCR reads again in MiXCR, with one record for every CDR3 protein. This sample has hundreds of thousands of distinct CDR3 sequences, with less than 25% found just once. Time point described: persistent/refractory GD, antithyroid drugs over 5 years with positive TRAb. PBMC-derived RNA was used for the TCR library. Source: peripheral blood mononuclear cells (PBMCs), taken when the disease was refractory, from a patient treated with antithyroid drugs. Receptors were obtained from a female donor with Graves disease.

This clonotype was seen more than once but under ten times. The chain is built from TRBV12-3 or TRBV12-4 and TRBJ1-5; D remains unclear. V shed 6 bases and J shed 3 bases, with 9 bases lying between them. The CDR3 consists of 13 residues. CDR3 in DNA: TGTGCCAGCAGGGGCCGTATCAATCAGCCCCAGCATTTT. Its protein is CASRGRINQPQHF.

The table lists this clonotype with many counts. The chain uses TRBV20-1 and TRBJ2-6; 10 bases fit TRBD2. Unmatched junction bases numbered 9, after V lost 3 bases and J lost 1 base. Germline V gives CDR1 DFQATT, CDR2 SNEGSKA (reference sequence). The CDR3 extends over 18 amino acids. DNA of the CDR3: TGCAGTGCTAGGATAGCGGGAGGAAGCGGGTCTGGGGCCAACGTCCTGACTTTC. Protein: CSARIAGGSGSGANVLTF.

The rearrangement uses TRBV6-1 and TRBJ1-2; 9 bases fit TRBD1. CDR1 and CDR2 from the germline V gene are MNHNS and SASEGT. The V and J ends lost 6 bases and 7 bases, in that order; junction bases with no gene match: 18. The CDR3 runs 17 residues. The CDR3 is CASSTELILQGAIGYTF. The CDR3 nucleotides read TGTGCCAGCAGCACCGAACTAATTCTACAGGGGGCGATTGGCTACACCTTC.

The CDR3 DNA is TGTGCCAGCAGTTTATCAGGGACTAGCGCTTCTTACGAGCAGTACTTC. Amino acid sequence: CASSLSGTSASYEQYF. This chain joins TRBV27 and TRBJ2-7; TRBD2 agrees at 10 bases. The CDR3 contains 16 residues. In germline, CDR1 is MNHEY, CDR2 SMNVEV (reference sequence). The V and J ends lost 0 bases and 4 bases, in that order; junction bases with no gene match: 6.

This clonotype showed up many times. This chain links TRBV11-2 with TRBJ2-4, with D possibly being TRBD2 (5 bases). CDR1 is SGHAT and CDR2 is FQNNGV in the germline V gene. Trimming shortened V by 1 base and J by 0 bases, and 10 bases separated the two germline ends. CDR3 size: 16 residues. The CDR3 protein is CASSLVGDPAKNIQYF. CDR3 coding DNA: TGTGCCAGCAGCTTAGTGGGAGACCCAGCCAAAAACATTCAGTACTTC.

This clonotype was seen at least ten times. This sequence joins TRBV11-1 and TRBJ1-5; D not resolved. Germline values: CDR1 SGHAT, CDR2 FQDESV (reference sequence). The V and J ends lost 5 bases and 2 bases respectively, with 13 bases between them. The CDR3 spans 15 residues. In nucleotides, the CDR3 is TGTGCCAGCAGCCCCCGCCAATGGGGCAATCAGCCCCAGCATTTT. It codes for CASSPRQWGNQPQHF.

This clonotype has ten or more counts. The rearrangement links TRBV11-2 to TRBJ2-7; weak D call: TRBD1 (6 bases). V was pared by 2 bases and J by 11 bases, with 19 bases between. This CDR3 comprises 14 residues. CDR1 SGHAT and CDR2 FQNNGV come from the germline V gene. The CDR3 DNA is TGTGCCAGCAGCTTAAGCCCTAGGACAGACGGCAAGTACTTC. Protein product: CASSLSPRTDGKYF.